This T cell receptor (beta chain) was found in a study of T cells in Graves' hyperthyroidism and ophthalmopathy. Study-wide points: Most thyroid clonotypes with frequency above 0.001 were detected in blood.

Ophthalmopathy patients showed a Clinical Activity Score of at least 3, NOSPECS grade of at least 4 and duration under 3 months. The germline V gene has CDR1 DFQATT and CDR2 SNEGSKA (reference sequence). This CDR3 is built from 14 residues. The V and J ends lost 0 bases and 6 bases respectively, with 14 bases between them. The CDR3 regions of TCR beta were amplified from RNA transcripts. HTBI primers drove first-round RT-PCR of the TCR CDR3. In TCRdb, the multiplex PCR reads were re-called with MiXCR into one record per CDR3 protein. The table records 490,000 or so distinct CDR3 sequences, less than 25% of them present only once. Only a few counts were recorded for this clonotype. Its antigen is unidentified.

Sequencing was done on a sample of blood. This chain joins TRBV20-1 and TRBJ1-2; no definite D call. The source of this sequence is a woman in her 70s with Graves' ophthalmopathy. This CDR3 reads CSARDGVRPNGYTF. As DNA, the CDR3 is TGCAGTGCTAGAGATGGGGTCAGACCAAATGGCTACACCTTC.